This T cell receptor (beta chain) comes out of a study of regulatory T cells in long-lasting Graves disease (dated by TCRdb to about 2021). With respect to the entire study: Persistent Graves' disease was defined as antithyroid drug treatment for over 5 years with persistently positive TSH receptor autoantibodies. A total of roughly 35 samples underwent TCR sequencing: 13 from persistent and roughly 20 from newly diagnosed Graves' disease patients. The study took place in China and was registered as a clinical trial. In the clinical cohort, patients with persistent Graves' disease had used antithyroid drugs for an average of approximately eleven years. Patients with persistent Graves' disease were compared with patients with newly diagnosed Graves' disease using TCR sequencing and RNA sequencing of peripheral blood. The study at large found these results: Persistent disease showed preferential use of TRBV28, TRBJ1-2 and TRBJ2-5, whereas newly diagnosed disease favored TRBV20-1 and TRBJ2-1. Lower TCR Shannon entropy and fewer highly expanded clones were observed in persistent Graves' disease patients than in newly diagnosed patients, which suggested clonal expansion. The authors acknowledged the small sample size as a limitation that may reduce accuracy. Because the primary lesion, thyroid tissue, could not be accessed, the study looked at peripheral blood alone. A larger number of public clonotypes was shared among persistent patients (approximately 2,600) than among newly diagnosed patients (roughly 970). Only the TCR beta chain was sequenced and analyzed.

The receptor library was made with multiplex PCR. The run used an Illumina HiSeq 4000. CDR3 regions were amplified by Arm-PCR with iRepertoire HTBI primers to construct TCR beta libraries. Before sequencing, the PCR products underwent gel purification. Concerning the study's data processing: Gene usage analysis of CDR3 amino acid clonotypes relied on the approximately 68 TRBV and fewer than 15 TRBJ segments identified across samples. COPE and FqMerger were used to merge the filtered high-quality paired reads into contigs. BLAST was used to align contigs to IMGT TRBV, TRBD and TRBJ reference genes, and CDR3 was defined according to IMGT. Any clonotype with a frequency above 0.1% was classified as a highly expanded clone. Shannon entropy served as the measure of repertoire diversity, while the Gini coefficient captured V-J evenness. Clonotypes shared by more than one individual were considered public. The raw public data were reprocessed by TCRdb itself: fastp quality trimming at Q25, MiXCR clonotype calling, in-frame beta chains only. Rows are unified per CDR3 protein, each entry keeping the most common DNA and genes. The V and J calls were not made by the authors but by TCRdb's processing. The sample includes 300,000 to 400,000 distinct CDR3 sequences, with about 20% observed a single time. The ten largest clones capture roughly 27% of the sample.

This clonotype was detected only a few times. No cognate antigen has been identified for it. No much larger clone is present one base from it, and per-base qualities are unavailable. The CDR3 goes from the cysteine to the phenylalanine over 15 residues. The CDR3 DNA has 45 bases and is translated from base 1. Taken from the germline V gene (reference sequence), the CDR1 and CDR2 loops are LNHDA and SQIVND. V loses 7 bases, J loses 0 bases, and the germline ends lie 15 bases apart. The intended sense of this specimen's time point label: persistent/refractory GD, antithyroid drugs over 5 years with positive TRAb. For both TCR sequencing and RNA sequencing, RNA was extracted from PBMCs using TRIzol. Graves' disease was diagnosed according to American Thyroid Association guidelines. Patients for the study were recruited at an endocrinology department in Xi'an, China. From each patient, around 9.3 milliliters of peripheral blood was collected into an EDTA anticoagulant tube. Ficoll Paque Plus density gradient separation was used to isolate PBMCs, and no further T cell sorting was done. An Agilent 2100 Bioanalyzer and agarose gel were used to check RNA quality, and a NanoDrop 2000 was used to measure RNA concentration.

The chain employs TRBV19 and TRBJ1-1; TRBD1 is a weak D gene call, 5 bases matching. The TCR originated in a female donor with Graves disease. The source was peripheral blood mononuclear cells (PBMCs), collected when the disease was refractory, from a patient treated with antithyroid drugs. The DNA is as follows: TGTGCCAGTACGTTCGGACAAGCGATGAACACTGAAGCTTTCTTT. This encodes CASTFGQAMNTEAFF.